This T cell receptor beta chain was identified in a study of shared T cell receptors in the human thymus. The CDR3 has 20 amino acids. The V and J ends lost 6 bases and 2 bases, in that order; junction bases with no gene match: 23. CDR1 is MDHEN, CDR2 SYDVKM, per germline. This clone was recorded a few times. Sequencing was performed with immunoSEQ multiplex PCR; in TCRdb, only in-frame clones are kept and a portion is missing. The sample has hundreds of thousands of clones, more than 70% seen once. The sample was also reused in another study, on human thymus T cells. According to that study: Corrective cardiac operations yielded the resected thymus tissue. V and J gene usage appeared biased in thymic and blood repertoires.

The receptor's source is a boy younger than two with a congenital heart defect. V is TRBV28 and J is TRBJ2-7; TRBD1 matches at 9 bases. Sequenced material: thymocytes. The CDR3 region has the DNA TGTGCCAGCAGGGGCGGGGGACAGGGCCTCGAGAGCGCATATACCTACGAGCAGTACTTC. Translation gives CASRGGGQGLESAYTYEQYF.